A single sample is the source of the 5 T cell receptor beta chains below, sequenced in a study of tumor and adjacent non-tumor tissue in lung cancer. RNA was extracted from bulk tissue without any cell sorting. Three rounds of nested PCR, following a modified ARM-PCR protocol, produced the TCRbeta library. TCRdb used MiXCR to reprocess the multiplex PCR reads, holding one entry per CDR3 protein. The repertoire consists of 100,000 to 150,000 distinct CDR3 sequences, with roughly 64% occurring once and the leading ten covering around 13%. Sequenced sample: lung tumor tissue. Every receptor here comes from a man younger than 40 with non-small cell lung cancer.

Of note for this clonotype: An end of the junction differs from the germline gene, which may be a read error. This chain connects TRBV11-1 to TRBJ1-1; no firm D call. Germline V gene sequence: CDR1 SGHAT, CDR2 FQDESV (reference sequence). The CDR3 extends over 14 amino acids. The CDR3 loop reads CASNWKAVNTEAFF. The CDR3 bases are TGTGCCAGCAACTGGAAAGCTGTGAACACTGAAGCCTTCTTT.

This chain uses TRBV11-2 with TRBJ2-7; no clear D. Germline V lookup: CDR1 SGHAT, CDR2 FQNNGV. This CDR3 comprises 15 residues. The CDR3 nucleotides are TGTGCAGGCAGCTTCTACAAAGATAATTCTTACGAGCAGTACTTC. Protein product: CAGSFYKDNSYEQYF.

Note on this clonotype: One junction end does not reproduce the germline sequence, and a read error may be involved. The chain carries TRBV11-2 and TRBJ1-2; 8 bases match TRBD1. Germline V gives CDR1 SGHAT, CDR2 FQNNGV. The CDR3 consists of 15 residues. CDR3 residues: CASNFMDRALYGYTF. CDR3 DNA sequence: TGTGCCAGCAACTTTATGGACAGGGCCCTCTATGGTTACACCTTC.

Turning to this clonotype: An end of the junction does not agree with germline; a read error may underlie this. CDR3 residues: CSAGSRLTGELFF. The CDR3 region has the DNA TGCAGTGCTGGATCCCGCCTTACCGGGGAGCTGTTCTTT. V gene TRBV20-1 combines with J gene TRBJ2-2; D is possibly TRBD2 (5 bases). The germline gives CDR1 DFQATT, CDR2 SNEGSKA (reference sequence). The CDR3 contains 13 residues.

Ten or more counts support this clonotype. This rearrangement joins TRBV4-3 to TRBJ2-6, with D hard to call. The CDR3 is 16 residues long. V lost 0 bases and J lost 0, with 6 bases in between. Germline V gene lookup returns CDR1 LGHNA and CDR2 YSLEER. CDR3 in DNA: TGCGCCAGCAGCCAAGAATTCGTCTCTGGGGCCAACGTCCTGACTTTC. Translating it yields CASSQEFVSGANVLTF.